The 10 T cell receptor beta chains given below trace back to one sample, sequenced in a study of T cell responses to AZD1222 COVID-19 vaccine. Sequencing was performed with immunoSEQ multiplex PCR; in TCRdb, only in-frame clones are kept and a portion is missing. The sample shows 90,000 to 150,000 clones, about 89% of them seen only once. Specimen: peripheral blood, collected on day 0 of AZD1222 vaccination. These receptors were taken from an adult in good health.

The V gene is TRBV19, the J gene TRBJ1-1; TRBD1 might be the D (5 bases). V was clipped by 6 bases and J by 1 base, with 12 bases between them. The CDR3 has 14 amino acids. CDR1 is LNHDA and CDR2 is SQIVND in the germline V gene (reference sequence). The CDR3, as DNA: TGTGCCAGTAGCCTGGGGGGAAAGAACACTGAAGCTTTCTTT. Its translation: CASSLGGKNTEAFF.

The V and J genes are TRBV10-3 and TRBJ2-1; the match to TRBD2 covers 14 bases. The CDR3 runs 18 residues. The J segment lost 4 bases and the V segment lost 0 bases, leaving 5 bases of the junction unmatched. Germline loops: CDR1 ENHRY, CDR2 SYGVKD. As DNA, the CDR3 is TGTGCCATCAGTGAGTCGACGACTAGCGGGGGGGCTTACAATGAGCAGTTCTTC. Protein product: CAISESTTSGGAYNEQFF.

The CDR3 nucleotides are TGTGCCAGCAGTGGAAGCTTGGTCGGTGAAAAACTGTTTTTT. Translated, it gives CASSGSLVGEKLFF. This chain links TRBV25-1 with TRBJ1-4; D unresolved. Germline V gene data show CDR1 as MGHDK and CDR2 as SYGVNS. The CDR3 is 14 residues long. Between the trimmed V and J ends, which lost 4 bases and 7 bases, there was a span of 13 bases.

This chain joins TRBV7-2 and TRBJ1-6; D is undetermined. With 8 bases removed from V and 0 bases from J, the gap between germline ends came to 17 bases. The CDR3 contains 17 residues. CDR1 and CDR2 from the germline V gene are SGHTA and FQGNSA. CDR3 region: CASRPPGSRSYNSPLHF. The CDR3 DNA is TGTGCCAGCCGACCCCCAGGAAGCCGCTCCTATAATTCACCCCTCCACTTT.

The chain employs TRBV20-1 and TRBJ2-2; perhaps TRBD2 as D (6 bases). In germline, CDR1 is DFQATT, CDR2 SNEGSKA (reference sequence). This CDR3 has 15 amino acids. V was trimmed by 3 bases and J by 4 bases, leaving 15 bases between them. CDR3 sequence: CSASLVSGFTGELFF. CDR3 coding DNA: TGCAGTGCTAGTCTGGTTAGCGGATTCACCGGGGAGCTGTTTTTT.

CDR3 DNA sequence: TGTGCCAGCAGTTACACAGGGGGCAATTTTGATTCACCCCTCCACTTT. It codes for CASSYTGGNFDSPLHF. The chain combines TRBV6-5 with TRBJ1-6, with TRBD1 identical over 9 bases. The CDR3 consists of 16 residues. J lost 8 bases, V lost 2 bases, and 7 bases had no gene match. The germline CDR1 and CDR2 sequences are MNHEY and SVGAGI.

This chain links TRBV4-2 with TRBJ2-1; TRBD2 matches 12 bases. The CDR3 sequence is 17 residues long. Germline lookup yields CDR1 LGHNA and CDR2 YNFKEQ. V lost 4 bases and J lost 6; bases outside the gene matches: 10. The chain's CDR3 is CASSPLRASGGANEQFF. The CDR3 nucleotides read TGTGCCAGCAGCCCCCTGAGGGCTAGCGGGGGGGCCAATGAGCAGTTCTTC.

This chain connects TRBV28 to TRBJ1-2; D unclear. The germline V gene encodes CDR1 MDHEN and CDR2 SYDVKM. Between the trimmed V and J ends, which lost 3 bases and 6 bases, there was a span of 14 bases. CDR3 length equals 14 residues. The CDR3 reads CASSLYGALNGYTF. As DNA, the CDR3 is TGTGCCAGCAGTTTGTATGGCGCACTTAATGGCTACACCTTC.

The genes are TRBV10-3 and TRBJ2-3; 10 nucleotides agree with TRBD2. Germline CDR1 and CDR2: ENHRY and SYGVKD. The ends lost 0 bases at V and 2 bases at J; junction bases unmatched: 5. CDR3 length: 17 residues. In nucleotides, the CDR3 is TGTGCCATCAGTGAGTCTCTAGCGGGGGCATTCACAGATACGCAGTATTTT. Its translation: CAISESLAGAFTDTQYF.

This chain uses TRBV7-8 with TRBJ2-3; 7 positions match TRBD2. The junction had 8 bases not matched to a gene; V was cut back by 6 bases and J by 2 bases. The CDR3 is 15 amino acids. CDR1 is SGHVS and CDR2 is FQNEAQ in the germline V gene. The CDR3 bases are TGTGCCAGCAGTTTTAGCGGGCACAACACAGATACGCAGTATTTT. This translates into CASSFSGHNTDTQYF.